This record covers a single T cell receptor (beta chain). Its specificity is not known. The method was immunoSEQ multiplex PCR; TCRdb's version includes in-frame clones alone and lacks a portion of them. The table has 150,000 to 200,000 clones, roughly 90% seen once. The entry originates in a study of cytomegalovirus exposure and HLA in healthy donors. General study findings and limits: Cytomegalovirus association was listed for about 180 TCR beta chains.

The CDR3 runs to 18 residues. With 0 bases removed from V and 0 bases from J, the gap between germline ends came to 15 bases. CDR1 and CDR2 (germline): SGDLS, YYNGEE. V gene TRBV9 combines with J gene TRBJ2-2; the D is unclear. The TCR was taken from a woman between 18 and 30 years old in good health and CMV-seronegative. The sample taken for sequencing was PBMCs. The CDR3 coding sequence is TGTGCCAGCAGCGTAGAGGCCCTAGGAGCTGCGAACACCGGGGAGCTGTTTTTT. It specifies CASSVEALGAANTGELFF.